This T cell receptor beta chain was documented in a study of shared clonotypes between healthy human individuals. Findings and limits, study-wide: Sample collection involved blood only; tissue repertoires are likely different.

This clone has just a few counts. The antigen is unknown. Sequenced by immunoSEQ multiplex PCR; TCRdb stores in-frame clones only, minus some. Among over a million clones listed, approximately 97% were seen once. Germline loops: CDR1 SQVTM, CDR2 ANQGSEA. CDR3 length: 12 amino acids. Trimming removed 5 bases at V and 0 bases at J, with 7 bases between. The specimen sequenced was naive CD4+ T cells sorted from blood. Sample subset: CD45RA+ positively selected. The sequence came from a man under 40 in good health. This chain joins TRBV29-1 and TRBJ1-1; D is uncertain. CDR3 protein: CSVPTVNTEAFF. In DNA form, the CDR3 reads TGCAGCGTTCCCACAGTGAACACTGAAGCTTTCTTT.